The 23 T cell receptor beta chains below all came from one sample that was sequenced in a study of T cell repertoires in cytomegalovirus infection. These TCRs' antigens remain unknown. TCRdb re-called the reads with MiXCR, one entry per CDR3 protein. In the table there are 310,000 or so distinct CDR3 sequences, approximately 25% of which are singletons. The specimen was cultured PBMCs, collected from culture after CMV antigen stimulation. The receptors derive from a human donor in good health (CMV status not recorded). Some clones in this sample may be carry-over from other donors' samples.

At least ten counts were recorded for this clonotype. The chain is built from TRBV12-3 or TRBV12-4 and TRBJ2-7; 13 positions match TRBD2. The length of the CDR3 is 14 residues. V gave up 7 bases and J gave up 7 bases; unmatched junction bases: 7. The CDR3 region has the DNA TGTGCCAGCACCGGACTAGCGGGAGTAGGTGAGCAGTACTTC. Its protein product is CASTGLAGVGEQYF.

This clonotype occurred a few times. This chain uses TRBV25-1 with TRBJ1-2; D is ambiguous. Germline values: CDR1 MGHDK, CDR2 SYGVNS. Trimming pared 1 base from V and 2 bases from J, leaving 2 bases between. This CDR3 region has 12 residues. The CDR3, as DNA: TGTGCCAGCAGTGAATTGAACTATGGCTACACCTTC. It encodes CASSELNYGYTF.

This clonotype was detected ten times or more. CDR3 region: CASSFGLANYEQYF. The CDR3 DNA is TGTGCCAGCAGCTTCGGACTAGCGAACTACGAGCAGTACTTC. V is TRBV7-2 and J is TRBJ2-7, with 9 bases matching TRBD2. The CDR3 extends over 14 amino acids. Germline CDR1 and CDR2: SGHTA and FQGNSA. V shed 3 bases and J 3 bases; nucleotides not matched to a gene: 3.

This clonotype occurred many times. V is TRBV5-1 and J is TRBJ1-1; 7 nucleotides agree with TRBD1. The CDR3 contains 15 residues. V dropped 1 base and J dropped 2; count of bases not matched to a gene: 5. The V gene's germline CDR1 is SGHRS and CDR2 YFSETQ. CDR3 in DNA: TGCGCCAGCAGCTTGCGGACAGGACCAAACACTGAAGCTTTCTTT. The encoded protein is CASSLRTGPNTEAFF.

The rearrangement links TRBV19 to TRBJ1-2; D perhaps matches TRBD1 (5 bases). Germline CDR1 LNHDA, CDR2 SQIVND (reference sequence). The CDR3 has 15 residues. V lost 1 base, J lost 4 bases, and 13 bases lay in between. CDR3 in DNA: TGTGCCAGTAGTATAGTGGAGGGACTTAGCTATGGCTACACCTTC. Amino acids: CASSIVEGLSYGYTF.

The rearrangement joins TRBV28 to TRBJ2-7; 12 bases are shared with TRBD2. In germline, CDR1 is MDHEN, CDR2 SYDVKM. Losses at the gene ends were 8 bases for V and 3 bases for J; bases not matched to a gene: 11. The CDR3 length is 16 residues. As DNA, the CDR3 is TGTGCCAGCGCCGGGGCGGGGACTAGCGGGCGCTACGAGCAGTACGTC. This sequence encodes CASAGAGTSGRYEQYV.

This clonotype was recorded at least ten times. The genes are TRBV7-2 and TRBJ2-5; 8 positions match TRBD2. CDR1 and CDR2 from the germline V gene are SGHTA and FQGNSA. Trimming removed 10 bases from V and 2 bases from J; junction bases left unmatched: 15. CDR3 size: 16 residues. CDR3 nucleotides: TGTGCCACCGGTACTCGGGGGGGGGTAGCGCAAGAGACCCAGTACTTC. The encoded protein is CATGTRGGVAQETQYF.

The rearrangement uses TRBV6-2 or TRBV6-3 and TRBJ2-1, with a possible D match to TRBD1 (5 bases). The CDR3 is 12 amino acids. Trimming removed 4 bases at V and 10 bases at J, with 11 bases between. The V gene's germline CDR1 is MNHEY and CDR2 SVGEGT. The CDR3 reads CASSLTASEQFF. For the CDR3, the DNA is TGTGCCAGCAGTTTGACAGCTTCAGAGCAGTTCTTC.

This clonotype was recorded at least ten times. The genes are TRBV7-9 and TRBJ1-1; possibly TRBD1 for D (6 bases). The CDR3 is 15 residues long. Trimming took off 5 bases at V and 0 bases at J, with 13 bases between the two ends. Germline V lookup: CDR1 SEHNR, CDR2 FQNEAQ (reference sequence). The CDR3 DNA follows: TGTGCCAGCAGCCCTTGGGGGGGGCTGAACACTGAAGCTTTCTTT. Amino acid sequence: CASSPWGGLNTEAFF.

This clonotype was observed a few times. V and J are TRBV5-4 and TRBJ2-3; 12 bases agree with TRBD2. Germline lookup yields CDR1 SGHNT and CDR2 YYREEE (reference sequence). Germline trimming cut 4 bases from V and 1 base from J; bases unmatched to any gene: 10. There are 18 residues in the CDR3. The CDR3 DNA sequence: TGTGCCAGCAGCGTTTACGGGACTAGCGGGCGAGGCACAGATACGCAGTATTTT. It specifies CASSVYGTSGRGTDTQYF. The full variable domain, its missing parts supplied by reference TRBV5-4 and TRBJ2-3, is ETGVTQSPTHLIKTRGQQVTLRCSSQSGHNTVSWYQQALGQGPQFIFQYYREEENGRGNFPPRFSGLQFPNYSSELNVNALELDDSALYLCASSVYGTSGRGTDTQYFGPGTRLTVL.

This chain uses TRBV25-1 with TRBJ1-6; no definite D call. Trimming removed 0 bases at V and 9 bases at J, with 21 bases between. This CDR3 comprises 18 residues. CDR1 MGHDK and CDR2 SYGVNS come from the germline V gene. The CDR3 loop is CASSEYLTRGGHGSPLHF. CDR3 coding DNA: TGTGCCAGCAGTGAATATTTAACCCGGGGAGGCCACGGTTCACCCCTCCACTTT.

This clonotype was observed once. The rearrangement uses TRBV6-6 and TRBJ2-7, with 8 bases matching TRBD1. Germline values: CDR1 MNHNY, CDR2 SVGAGI (reference sequence). V dropped 5 bases and J dropped 3; count of bases not matched to a gene: 3. CDR3 length equals 13 residues. The CDR3 DNA sequence: TGTGCCAGCAGTCGACAGGGGTACTACGAGCAGTACGTC. Amino acids: CASSRQGYYEQYV.

J is TRBJ2-1 and V is TRBV7-9; possibly TRBD1 or TRBD2 for D (5 bases each). The CDR3 covers 15 residues. The V gene lost 2 bases and the J gene lost 5 bases, with 13 bases spanning the gap. CDR1 is SEHNR and CDR2 is FQNEAQ in the germline V gene (reference sequence). The CDR3 is CASSLSAGRHNEQFF. CDR3 DNA sequence: TGTGCCAGCAGCTTATCTGCAGGGAGACACAATGAGCAGTTCTTC. Filled out from reference TRBV7-9 and TRBJ2-1, the complete variable domain reads DTGVSQNPRHKITKRGQNVTFRCDPISEHNRLYWYRQTLGQGPEFLTYFQNEAQLEKSRLLSDRFSAERPKGSFSTLEIQRTEQGDSAMYLCASSLSAGRHNEQFFGPGTRLTVL.

This chain links TRBV29-1 with TRBJ1-2; TRBD1 might be the D (6 bases). The CDR3 contains 16 residues. V lost 7 bases and J lost 4, with 25 bases in between. The V gene's germline CDR1 is SQVTM and CDR2 ANQGSEA. The CDR3 region has the DNA TGCAGCGCCACGGGGGGGGCCAACACCTTACCCTATGGCTACACCTTC. The encoded protein is CSATGGANTLPYGYTF.

This clonotype was detected a few times. The chain is built from TRBV29-1 and TRBJ1-1, with TRBD1 matching 10 bases. The CDR3 is made up of 14 amino acids. V lost 4 bases, J lost 5 bases, and 7 bases stayed unmatched. The V gene's germline CDR1 is SQVTM and CDR2 ANQGSEA. The CDR3 DNA is TGCAGCGTTGCGGACAGGGGGAGTTATACTGAAGCTTTCTTT. Protein sequence: CSVADRGSYTEAFF.

The chain couples TRBV4-1 to TRBJ2-1; D gene unclear. Deletions cut 0 bases from V and 4 bases from J, with 19 bases between. The CDR3 sequence is 18 residues long. Germline CDR1 and CDR2: MGHRA and YSYEKL. The CDR3: CASSQEEEVGGRYNEQFF. In nucleotides, the CDR3 is TGCGCCAGCAGCCAAGAAGAAGAGGTTGGTGGCAGATACAATGAGCAGTTCTTC.

This clonotype was recorded a few times. The chain links TRBV18 to TRBJ1-1; D ambiguous. In germline, CDR1 is KGHSH, CDR2 LQKENI. V was clipped by 1 base and J by 4 bases, with 10 bases between them. The CDR3 covers 14 residues. CDR3 region: CASSPLRVGTEAFF. The CDR3 region has the DNA TGTGCCAGCTCACCACTGAGGGTGGGCACTGAAGCTTTCTTT.

The chain is built from TRBV20-1 and TRBJ1-3; 7 bases agree with TRBD1. V was pared by 5 bases and J by 0 bases, with 4 bases of the junction left unmatched. This CDR3 comprises 14 residues. Germline CDR1 and CDR2: DFQATT and SNEGSKA (reference sequence). CDR3 region: CSAWDSYSGNTIYF. The CDR3 DNA sequence: TGCAGTGCTTGGGACAGCTACTCTGGAAACACCATATATTTT.

This clonotype was seen a single time. The chain is built from TRBV7-9 and TRBJ1-2; no firm D call. Germline CDR1 is SEHNR and CDR2 is FQNEAQ (reference sequence). V shed 5 bases and J shed 4 bases, with 17 bases lying between them. CDR3 size: 15 residues. DNA for the CDR3: TGTGCCAGCAGCCTACACAGCGCCCGCACCTATGGCTACACCTTC. This sequence encodes CASSLHSARTYGYTF.

This clonotype has a handful of counts. In nucleotides, the CDR3 is TGTGCCAGCAGGGGAAACGGGGGGGCAGTGAAGGAGACCCAGTACTTC. Translation gives CASRGNGGAVKETQYF. The V gene is TRBV28, the J gene TRBJ2-5; 8 nucleotides agree with TRBD2. CDR1 is MDHEN and CDR2 is SYDVKM in the germline V gene. The CDR3 is 16 amino acids. The trim removed 6 bases at V and 5 bases at J, leaving 14 bases unmatched.

In this sample, this clonotype turned up a few times. The chain recombines TRBV15 with TRBJ2-1, with D hard to call. The V gene's germline CDR1 is LNHNV and CDR2 YYDKDF (reference sequence). V shed 1 base and J shed 0 bases, with 10 bases lying between them. The CDR3 covers 16 residues. The CDR3 region is CATSRVALSSYNEQFF. CDR3 nucleotides: TGTGCCACCAGCAGAGTGGCGTTGAGCTCCTACAATGAGCAGTTCTTC.

The chain employs TRBV6-2 or TRBV6-3 and TRBJ2-3; 11 positions agree with TRBD2. The V gene's germline CDR1 is MNHEY and CDR2 SVGEGT. The CDR3 consists of 16 residues. Trimming at V came to 10 bases and at J to 4 bases, leaving 13 bases not matched to a gene. The CDR3 DNA reads as TGTGCCACCAAACCCCCGGGACTAGCGGACTCAGATACGCAGTATTTT. Translated, it gives CATKPPGLADSDTQYF.

The rearrangement joins TRBV12-3 or TRBV12-4 to TRBJ2-3; 11 bases align to TRBD2. Unmatched junction bases numbered 14, after V lost 2 bases and J lost 1 base. This CDR3 contains 20 residues. CDR3 sequence: CASSLSPTSGSLWGTDTQYF. The CDR3 coding sequence is TGTGCCAGCAGTTTATCTCCTACTAGCGGGAGCCTGTGGGGCACAGATACGCAGTATTTT.